The present T cell receptor (beta chain) was sequenced within a study of blood T cell repertoires in COVID-19. Assay used: immunoSEQ multiplex PCR; TCRdb lists only in-frame clones, some missing. The repertoire holds some 58,000 clones, 65% to 90% seen once, with about 9.4% in the top ten. The sequence was collected from a man in his fifties or sixties with COVID-19, enrolled during active disease. Sequenced sample: peripheral blood.

The DNA of the CDR3 is TGTGCCAGCAGCCCGCGGACAGGGGGAAACACTGAAGCTTTCTTT. Its protein product is CASSPRTGGNTEAFF. The chain combines TRBV7-6 with TRBJ1-1; 10 nucleotides agree with TRBD1. Trimming took 5 bases from V and 2 from J; bases not matched to a gene: 5. The CDR3 runs 15 residues. Germline CDR1 reads SGHVS; CDR2 reads FNYEAQ.